This entry is about one T cell receptor beta chain. It has no known antigen specificity. No much larger clonotype is one base removed from it; base qualities were not supplied. This entry is derived from a study of CD8 T cells in Susac syndrome (dated by TCRdb to the late 2010s). Regarding the research as a whole: Repertoire sequencing was used to test whether CD8+ T cell activation and differentiation in Susac syndrome was antigen driven. Clonality of the CD8+ T cell repertoire was compared between around 13 healthy donors, approximately 14 Susac syndrome patients and under 16 multiple sclerosis patients. On the study overall, not on this receptor specifically: The number of individuals in the TCR sequencing and HLA analysis was recognized as being relatively small.

CDR1 and CDR2 are drawn from the germline V gene: MNHEY, SVGEGT. The V end gives up 2 bases and the J end 4 bases, leaving 7 bases in the junction not matched to a gene. The CDR3, cysteine through phenylalanine, is 16 amino acids long. Only the CDR3 DNA stays, 48 bases, in frame from base 1. RNA was extracted using the RNeasy kit, and about 0.45 to 1 microgram was reverse transcribed with random hexamers. The immunoSEQ multiplex PCR assay, covering 54 Vbeta and 13 Jbeta segments, was used to amplify TCR beta CDR3 regions. To correct PCR amplification bias, a synthetic template baseline was used for both primer optimization and computational correction. The original methods were these. Only productive sequences were kept, with reads annotated to V, D and J genes according to IMGT and analyzed in immunoSEQ Analyzer. To calculate clonality, Shannon entropy was normalized by log2 of the number of productive unique sequences and then subtracted from one. Public and private clones were assessed among the 100 most prevalent clones of each patient and control. Clones were defined as Susac-specific when absent from the healthy and MS cohorts, from about a thousand published viral clones and from other ImmuneACCESS disease sequences. Through fastp at Q25 and MiXCR, TCRdb rebuilt clones from the public reads, retaining in-frame beta chains. Duplicate CDR3 protein sequences are folded into a single record with the most common DNA and genes. TCRdb, not the original authors, processed these V and J calls. For this sample there are 250,000 to 300,000 distinct CDR3 sequences; roughly 84% appear just once. The top ten clonotypes cover approximately 0.11% of the sample.

Peripheral blood CD8+ and CD4+ T cells from healthy donors, Susac syndrome patients and multiple sclerosis patients were profiled using high-throughput TCR beta sequencing. The multiple sclerosis controls were treatment-naive patients whose relapsing-remitting disease, either stable or active, fulfilled the revised McDonald criteria. Bulk CD8+ and CD4+ T cells were purified by magnetic negative isolation, whereas CD8+ TEMRA cells were enriched by FACS. Blood was drawn into EDTA tubes, processed within 24 hours, and PBMCs were isolated by density gradient centrifugation. PBMCs intended for TCR sequencing were cryopreserved in liquid nitrogen and were subsequently thawed in a 37 degrees C water bath. The sorted or isolated CD4+, CD8+ and CD8+ TEMRA cells reached a purity of at least 90%.

The sequenced sample was CD8+ T cells from PBMCs. The source is a human donor with multiple sclerosis. This chain is built from TRBV6-2 or TRBV6-3 and TRBJ2-1, with 8 bases matching TRBD2. The CDR3 reads CASSYGTRSAYNEQFF. The bases are TGTGCCAGCAGTTACGGGACTAGGTCCGCGTACAATGAGCAGTTCTTC.